This TCR beta chain was observed in a study of long-term antiretroviral therapy in people with HIV. General study points: Transplant donor controls retained higher diversity, though diversity increased after ART. Repertoires with HIV possessed tighter CDR3 length spans than those of controls.

HIV-positive participants all received treatment in the United States. With survey level as its setting, the immunoSEQ assay was v3.0. A per-sample goal of roughly 35,000-55,000 T-cell genomes was targeted by sequencing. The assay was immunoSEQ multiplex PCR, and TCRdb's table has in-frame clones only and misses some. Altogether some 21,000 clones are present, approximately 82% being singletons, with the ten largest covering about 6%. From germline, CDR1 is SGHAT and CDR2 FQNNGV. The ends were cut back, 0 bases at V and 5 bases at J, with 13 bases in the middle. The length of the CDR3 is 15 residues. Note on this clone: Its target is not known.

The sequencing used unsorted PBMCs, collected 0.2 years after starting antiretroviral therapy. The gene calls are TRBV11-2 and TRBJ1-2, with a possible D match to TRBD1 (6 bases). This clonotype originated in a woman in her 30s with HIV. The CDR3 spells CASSLDWGARYGYTF. CDR3 sequence (DNA): TGTGCCAGCAGCTTAGATTGGGGGGCACGGTATGGCTACACCTTC.